Presented here are 19 T cell receptor beta chains from one specimen sequenced in a study of early T cells in non-severe SARS-CoV-2 infection. TCRdb re-called the 5' RACE reads with MiXCR, one entry per CDR3 protein. The sample lists approximately 110,000 distinct CDR3 sequences, about 15% seen once, with 20% to 25% in the top ten. Input material: whole blood. These TCRs come from an adult who was a healthcare worker with PCR-confirmed SARS-CoV-2 infection or an uninfected control (not recorded which).

The chain uses TRBV9 and TRBJ2-3, with TRBD1 as a possible D gene (6 bases). This CDR3 comprises 15 residues. V dropped 2 bases and J dropped 2 bases, with 12 bases sitting between them. Per germline, CDR1 SGDLS and CDR2 YYNGEE. Here the CDR3 reads CASSVDDRYTDTQYF. The CDR3 DNA reads as TGTGCCAGCAGCGTGGACGACAGGTACACAGATACGCAGTATTTT.

The V gene is TRBV12-3 or TRBV12-4, the J gene TRBJ2-1; 9 positions agree with TRBD1. The CDR3 loop spans 15 amino acids. The V segment lost 6 bases and the J segment 2 bases; nucleotides outside the gene matches: 5. The CDR3 sequence is CASSLTGGTYNEQFF. The CDR3 DNA follows: TGTGCCAGCAGCTTGACAGGGGGAACCTACAATGAGCAGTTCTTC.

The chain employs TRBV12-3 or TRBV12-4 and TRBJ1-5; D not resolved. CDR3 length: 13 residues. V was pared by 3 bases and J by 5 bases, with 8 bases between. This chain's CDR3 is CASSLREYQPQHF. CDR3 coding DNA: TGTGCCAGCAGTTTGAGGGAGTATCAGCCCCAGCATTTT.

The gene calls are TRBV3-1 and TRBJ2-5; D unresolved. V was pared by 3 bases and J by 2 bases, with 4 bases between. The CDR3 totals 12 residues. Germline assignment: CDR1 LGHDT and CDR2 YNNKEL (reference sequence). Written as DNA, the CDR3 is TGTGCCAGCAGCCATGGACAAGAGACCCAGTACTTC. Translating gives CASSHGQETQYF.

This clonotype was detected only once. The chain is built from TRBV7-9 and TRBJ2-2; D may be TRBD2 (6 bases). The CDR3 covers 17 residues. With 3 bases removed from V and 6 bases from J, the gap between germline ends came to 20 bases. Germline CDR1 is SEHNR and CDR2 is FQNEAQ (reference sequence). CDR3 sequence reads: CASSFRGLQALSGELFF. The CDR3 region has the DNA TGTGCCAGCAGCTTTCGGGGACTCCAAGCCTTATCCGGGGAGCTGTTTTTT.

The rearrangement links TRBV11-1 to TRBJ2-7, with 8 bases fitting TRBD1. J was trimmed by 1 base and V by 4 bases; bases with no gene match: 6. The CDR3 has 15 residues. In germline, CDR1 is SGHAT, CDR2 FQDESV (reference sequence). Here the CDR3 reads CASSSGTGGSYEQYF. Written as DNA, the CDR3 is TGTGCCAGCAGCTCCGGTACAGGGGGGTCCTACGAGCAGTACTTC. The variable domain in full, completed from reference TRBV11-1 and TRBJ2-7, reads EAEVAQSPRYKITEKSQAVAFWCDPISGHATLYWYRQILGQGPELLVQFQDESVVDDSQLPKDRFSAERLKGVDSTLKIQPAELGDSAMYLCASSSGTGGSYEQYFGPGTRLTVT.

CDR3 amino acids: CASSTTLGTETQYF. The CDR3 region has the DNA TGTGCCAGCAGCACCACCCTAGGGACGGAGACCCAGTACTTC. V is TRBV7-9 and J is TRBJ2-5, with D possibly being TRBD1 or TRBD2 (5 bases each). Trimming took 5 bases from V and 5 from J, leaving 15 bases between them. Germline CDR1 and CDR2: SEHNR and FQNEAQ (reference sequence). CDR3 size: 14 residues.

The table lists this clonotype with many counts. One junction end does not reproduce the germline sequence, and a read error may be involved. V usage is TRBV5-1 and J usage is TRBJ1-1; tentative D call: TRBD1 (6 bases). CDR3 length: 15 residues. Germline V gene lookup returns CDR1 SGHRS and CDR2 YFSETQ. CDR3 coding DNA: TGCGCCAACAGCTCCCTGGGCGGGGGCCTAACTGAAGCTTTCTTT. Its translation is CANSSLGGGLTEAFF.

The gene calls are TRBV30 and TRBJ2-3; no firm D call. CDR3 length: 14 residues. V dropped 3 bases and J dropped 2 bases, with 12 bases sitting between them. The germline V gene encodes CDR1 GTSNPN and CDR2 SVGIG (reference sequence). Here the CDR3 reads CAWRDRSNTDTQYF. The CDR3 nucleotides read TGTGCCTGGAGGGACCGCAGTAACACAGATACGCAGTATTTT.

In this sample, this clonotype turned up many times. The CDR3 nucleotides read TGTGCCAGCAGTCTGACTGAGGCCGGGGAGCTGTTTTTT. This codes for CASSLTEAGELFF. The V and J genes are TRBV12-3 or TRBV12-4 and TRBJ2-2; D is unresolved. There are 13 residues in the CDR3. Between the trimmed V and J ends, which lost 5 bases and 6 bases, there was a span of 10 bases.

This clonotype has only a few counts. For the CDR3, the DNA is TGTGCCAGCTCACCCCTCGGGACAGGGGGAGAGACCCAGTACTTC. Translated, it gives CASSPLGTGGETQYF. The chain has TRBV18 and TRBJ2-5, with TRBD1 matching over 11 bases. Germline V gene sequence: CDR1 KGHSH, CDR2 LQKENI. This CDR3 region has 15 residues. J was trimmed by 4 bases and V by 3 bases; bases with no gene match: 4. The variable domain in full, completed from reference TRBV18 and TRBJ2-5, reads NAGVMQNPRHLVRRRGQEARLRCSPMKGHSHVYWYRQLPEEGLKFMVYLQKENIIDESGMPKERFSAEFPKEGPSILRIQQVVRGDSAAYFCASSPLGTGGETQYFGPGTRLLVL.

This chain uses TRBV18 with TRBJ1-2, with 8 positions matching TRBD1. Germline V gene sequence: CDR1 KGHSH, CDR2 LQKENI. The V segment lost 0 bases and the J segment 0 bases; nucleotides outside the gene matches: 6. The CDR3 contains 17 residues. CDR3 coding DNA: TGTGCCAGCTCACCACCTAGGTCGGGACAGGCTAACTATGGCTACACCTTC. Translating gives CASSPPRSGQANYGYTF.

The V gene is TRBV6-5, the J gene TRBJ2-3, with 8 bases lining up with TRBD1. CDR1 is MNHEY and CDR2 is SVGAGI in the germline V gene. The CDR3 has 15 amino acids. With V trimmed by 5 bases and J by 1 base, 5 bases remained unmatched. This CDR3 is CASSLLRGRTDTQYF. CDR3 bases: TGTGCCAGCAGTCTCCTCAGGGGGCGCACAGATACGCAGTATTTT.

This clonotype was detected a few times. The J gene is TRBJ2-6, the V gene TRBV4-1; D possibly corresponds to TRBD1 (6 bases). The V end lost 1 base, the J end lost 0 bases, and 16 bases lay between the germline ends. Germline V gene lookup returns CDR1 MGHRA and CDR2 YSYEKL. The CDR3 length is 19 residues. CDR3 coding DNA: TGCGCCAGCAGCCAAGGTGGACAGCGTGCTCTCTCTGGGGCCAACGTCCTGACTTTC. Its protein product is CASSQGGQRALSGANVLTF.

The chain has TRBV7-8 and TRBJ1-2; the D gene is possibly TRBD1 (6 bases). The CDR3 runs to 14 residues. Trimming removed 6 bases from V and 8 bases from J, with 19 bases in between. Germline V CDR1 and CDR2: SGHVS, FQNEAQ. The CDR3 coding sequence is TGTGCCAGCAGATCCTACAGGGTTGGATCCGGCTACACCTTC. Amino acids: CASRSYRVGSGYTF.

This clonotype was counted at least ten times. The J gene is TRBJ2-2, the V gene TRBV29-1; no clear D gene. Germline values: CDR1 SQVTM, CDR2 ANQGSEA. This CDR3 spans 14 amino acids. Trimming cost V 7 bases and J 2 bases, with 14 bases left between them. This CDR3 is CSAMLYLNTGELFF. DNA for the CDR3: TGCAGCGCAATGCTTTACCTTAACACCGGGGAGCTGTTTTTT.

This clonotype was counted ten times or more. The V gene is TRBV7-9, the J gene TRBJ2-1; D possibly corresponds to TRBD1 (5 bases). Trimming took off 11 bases at V and 5 bases at J, with 13 bases between the two ends. The CDR3 length is 12 residues. Germline V gives CDR1 SEHNR, CDR2 FQNEAQ (reference sequence). The CDR3 coding sequence is TGTGCCGGCCAGATCAGGGACAATGAGCAGTTCTTC. Protein: CAGQIRDNEQFF. The complete variable domain, with remaining parts taken from reference TRBV7-9 and TRBJ2-1, reads DTGVSQNPRHKITKRGQNVTFRCDPISEHNRLYWYRQTLGQGPEFLTYFQNEAQLEKSRLLSDRFSAERPKGSFSTLEIQRTEQGDSAMYLCAGQIRDNEQFFGPGTRLTVL.

This clonotype appeared a few times. V gene TRBV2 combines with J gene TRBJ1-2; the D gene is possibly TRBD1 (6 bases). This CDR3 is 15 amino acids long. V gave up 2 bases and J gave up 8 bases, with 18 bases separating them. CDR1 is SNHLY and CDR2 is FYNNEI in the germline V gene. Written as DNA, the CDR3 is TGTGCCAGCAGTGAAAGACAGGCGGGTCGAGGAGGCTACACCTTC. Its translation: CASSERQAGRGGYTF.

The chain links TRBV7-9 to TRBJ1-2; the D gene is possibly TRBD1 (5 bases). Germline lookup yields CDR1 SEHNR and CDR2 FQNEAQ (reference sequence). V dropped 3 bases and J dropped 0 bases, with 8 bases sitting between them. The CDR3 length is 14 residues. The CDR3 DNA reads TGTGCCAGCAGCTTCGCGGGGGCTAACTATGGCTACACCTTC. The encoded protein is CASSFAGANYGYTF.